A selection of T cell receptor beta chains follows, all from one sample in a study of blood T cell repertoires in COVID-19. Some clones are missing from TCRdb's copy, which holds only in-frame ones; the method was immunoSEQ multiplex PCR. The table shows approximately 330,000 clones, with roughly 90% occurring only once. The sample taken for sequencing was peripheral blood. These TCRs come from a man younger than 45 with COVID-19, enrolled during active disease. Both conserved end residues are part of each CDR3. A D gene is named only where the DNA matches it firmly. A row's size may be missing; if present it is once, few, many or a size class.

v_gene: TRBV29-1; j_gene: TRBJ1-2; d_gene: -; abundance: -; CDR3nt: TGCAGCGTTGAAGATCTCAGGAATGGCTACACCTTC; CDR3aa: CSVEDLRNGYTF
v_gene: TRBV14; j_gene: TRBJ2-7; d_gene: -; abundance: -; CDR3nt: TGTGCCAGCAGCCAATTCGATCCCACGACAGGTGGGTTTTCCTACGAGCAGTACTTC; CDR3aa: CASSQFDPTTGGFSYEQYF
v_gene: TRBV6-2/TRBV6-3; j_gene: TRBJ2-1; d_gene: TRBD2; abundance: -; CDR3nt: TGTGCCAGCAGCCCGAGCGGGAGATTGCAGTTCTTC; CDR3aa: CASSPSGRLQFF
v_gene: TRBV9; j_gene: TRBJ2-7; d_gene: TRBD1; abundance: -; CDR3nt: TGTGCCAGCAGCGTACCAGCGGTGCTCGGACAGGGGGAGGACGAGCAGTACTTC; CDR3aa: CASSVPAVLGQGEDEQYF
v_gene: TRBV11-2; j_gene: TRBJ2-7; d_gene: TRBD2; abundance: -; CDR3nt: TGTGCCAGCAGCTCCTCGGGGGGTAGATACGAGCAGTACTTC; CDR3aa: CASSSSGGRYEQYF
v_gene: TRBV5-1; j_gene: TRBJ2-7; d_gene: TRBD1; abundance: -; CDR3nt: TGCGCCAGCAGCCCCCAGGCGACAGGGGCGAACTACGAGCAGTACTTC; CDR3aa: CASSPQATGANYEQYF
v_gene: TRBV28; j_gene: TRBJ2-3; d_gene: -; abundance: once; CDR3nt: TGTGCCAGCAGTTTTTATAGCGGTACGCAGTATTTT; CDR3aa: CASSFYSGTQYF
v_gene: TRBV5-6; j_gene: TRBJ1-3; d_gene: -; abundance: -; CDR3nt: TGTGCCAGCAGCTTGGCAGGGTCTGGAAACACCATATATTTT; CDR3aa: CASSLAGSGNTIYF
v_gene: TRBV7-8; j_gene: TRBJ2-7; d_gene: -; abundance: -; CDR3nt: TGTGCCAGCAGCTTAGTGGGGCAGGGCAGCTTCTACGAGCAGTACTTC; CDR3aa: CASSLVGQGSFYEQYF
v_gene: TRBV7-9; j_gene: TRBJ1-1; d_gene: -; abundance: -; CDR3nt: TGTGCCAGCAGCTTGGGCAGGGGCGCTGGGAACACTGAAGCTTTCTTT; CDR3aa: CASSLGRGAGNTEAFF
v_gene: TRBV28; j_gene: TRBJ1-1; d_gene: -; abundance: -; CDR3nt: TGTGCCAGCAGTTTATATATCCCGTTTTCTCCTTTCTTT; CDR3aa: CASSLYIPFSPFF
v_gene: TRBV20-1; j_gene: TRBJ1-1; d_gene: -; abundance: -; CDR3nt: TGCAGTGCTAGAGAACGGACTGAAGCTTTCTTT; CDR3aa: CSARERTEAFF
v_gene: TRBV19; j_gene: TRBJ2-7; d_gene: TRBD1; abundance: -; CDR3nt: TGTGCCAGTAGTATAGTAGGACAGGGTAGAAACGAGCAGTACTTC; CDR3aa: CASSIVGQGRNEQYF
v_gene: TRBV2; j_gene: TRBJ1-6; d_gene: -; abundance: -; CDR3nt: TGTGCCAGCAGTGTGAGGTTATCTATCTCCTATAATTCACCCCTCCACTTT; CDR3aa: CASSVRLSISYNSPLHF
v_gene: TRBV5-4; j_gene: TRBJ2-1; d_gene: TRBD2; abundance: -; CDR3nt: TGTGCCAGCAGCCTCGGGGGGGGGCCAGGGAATGAGCAGTTCTTC; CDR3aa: CASSLGGGPGNEQFF
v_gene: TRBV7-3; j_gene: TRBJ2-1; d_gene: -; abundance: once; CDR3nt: TGTGCCAGCAGCCGCGACGACAGCAATGAGCAGTTCTTC; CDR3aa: CASSRDDSNEQFF
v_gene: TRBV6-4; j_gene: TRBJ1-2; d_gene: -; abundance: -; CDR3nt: TGTGCCAGCAGTGACGGGACAAACTATGGCTACACCTTC; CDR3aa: CASSDGTNYGYTF
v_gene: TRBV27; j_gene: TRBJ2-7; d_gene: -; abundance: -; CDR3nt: TGTGCCAGCAAACCCCTGCGGTCTTCCTACGAGCAGTACTTC; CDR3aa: CASKPLRSSYEQYF
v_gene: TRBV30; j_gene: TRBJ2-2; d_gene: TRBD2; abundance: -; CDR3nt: TGTGCCTGGAGTAGTAGTCGGACTAGCGAGAACACCGGGGAGCTGTTTTTT; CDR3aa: CAWSSSRTSENTGELFF
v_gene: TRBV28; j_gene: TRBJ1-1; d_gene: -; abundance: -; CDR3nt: TGTGCCAGCAGTACTTTGCCCCCTGAAGCTTTCTTT; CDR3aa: CASSTLPPEAFF
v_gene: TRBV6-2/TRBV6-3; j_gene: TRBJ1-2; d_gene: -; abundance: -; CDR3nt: TGTGCCAGCAGTTACGGGCAGGTCTACTCAAGGCCCTATGGCTACACCTTC; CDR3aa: CASSYGQVYSRPYGYTF
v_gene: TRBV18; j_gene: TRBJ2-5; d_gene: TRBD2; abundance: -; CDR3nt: TGTGCCAGCTCACCCTCATTTGGTCTAGCGGGAGAGGAGACCCAGTACTTC; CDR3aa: CASSPSFGLAGEETQYF
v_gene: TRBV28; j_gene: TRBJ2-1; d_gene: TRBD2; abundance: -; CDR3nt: TGTGCCAGCAGCCTGCTTGAAGCGGGAAGGTCCTACAATGAGCAGTTCTTC; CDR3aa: CASSLLEAGRSYNEQFF
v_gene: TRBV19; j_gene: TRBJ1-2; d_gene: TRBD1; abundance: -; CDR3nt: TGTGCCAGTAGTAAAGGGGACAGGGGGCGCGGGATCTATGGCTACACCTTC; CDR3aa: CASSKGDRGRGIYGYTF
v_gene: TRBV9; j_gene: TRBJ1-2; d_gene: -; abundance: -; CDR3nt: TGTGCCAGCAGCGTAGGTGACAGCTATGGCTACACCTTC; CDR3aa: CASSVGDSYGYTF
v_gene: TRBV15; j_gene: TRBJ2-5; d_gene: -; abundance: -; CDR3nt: TGTGCCACCAGCAGAGATACGGGGACCCAGTACTTC; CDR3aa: CATSRDTGTQYF
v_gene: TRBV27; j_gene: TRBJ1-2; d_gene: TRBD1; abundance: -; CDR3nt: TGTGCCAGCAGTACAGGGGGTGATGGCTACACCTTC; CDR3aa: CASSTGGDGYTF
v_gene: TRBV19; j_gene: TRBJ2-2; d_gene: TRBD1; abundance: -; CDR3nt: TGTGCCAGTAGCCGCCGGGACAGGGGGCAAGGTGTCGGGGAGCTGTTTTTT; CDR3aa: CASSRRDRGQGVGELFF
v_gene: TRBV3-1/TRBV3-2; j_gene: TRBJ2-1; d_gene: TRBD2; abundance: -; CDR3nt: TGTGCCAGCAGCCAAGGACTAGCGGTCAATGAGCAGTTCTTC; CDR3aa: CASSQGLAVNEQFF
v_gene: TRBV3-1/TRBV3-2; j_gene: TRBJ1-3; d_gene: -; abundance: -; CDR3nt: TGTGCCAGCAGCCAAGACTCTAGCTCTGGAAACACCATATATTTT; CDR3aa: CASSQDSSSGNTIYF
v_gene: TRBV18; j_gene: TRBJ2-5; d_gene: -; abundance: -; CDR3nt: TGTGCCAGCTCACCAAGCACAGGGTCGGAGACCCAGTACTTC; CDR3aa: CASSPSTGSETQYF
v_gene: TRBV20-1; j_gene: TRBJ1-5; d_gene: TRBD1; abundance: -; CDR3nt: TGCAGTGCTAGTCAGGGGGAAGGTCAGCCCCAGCATTTT; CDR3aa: CSASQGEGQPQHF
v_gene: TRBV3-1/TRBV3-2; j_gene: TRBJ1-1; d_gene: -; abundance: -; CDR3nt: TGTGCCAGCAGCCCCAAGATAGCGGCGTACGGGGGGCCCCCGAACACTGAAGCTTTCTTT; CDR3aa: CASSPKIAAYGGPPNTEAFF
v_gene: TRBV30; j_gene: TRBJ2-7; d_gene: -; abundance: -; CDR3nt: TGTGCCTGGAGAACGGGGCGGGGTACCTACGAGCAGTACTTC; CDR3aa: CAWRTGRGTYEQYF
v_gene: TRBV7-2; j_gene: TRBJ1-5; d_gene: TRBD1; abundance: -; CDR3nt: TGTGCCAGCAGCCTAGGGACAGGGGGCAGTCAGCCCCAGCATTTT; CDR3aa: CASSLGTGGSQPQHF
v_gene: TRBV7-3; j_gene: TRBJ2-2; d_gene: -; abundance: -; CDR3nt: TGTGCCAGCAGCTTATACGCTTCGGACACCGGGGAGCTGTTTTTT; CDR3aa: CASSLYASDTGELFF
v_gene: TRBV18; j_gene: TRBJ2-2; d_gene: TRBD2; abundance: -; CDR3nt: TGTGCCAGCTCACCATATATTTTCCTGGGAGGGGACCAAGGAACCGGGGAGCTGTTTTTT; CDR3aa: CASSPYIFLGGDQGTGELFF
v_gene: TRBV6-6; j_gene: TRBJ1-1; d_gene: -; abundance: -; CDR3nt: TGTGCCAGCAGTCACAAAGGCGGGAACACTGAAGCTTTCTTT; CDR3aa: CASSHKGGNTEAFF
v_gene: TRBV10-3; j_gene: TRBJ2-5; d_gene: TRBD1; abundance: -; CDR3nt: TGTGCCATCAGCGACAGGGTTCCTCAAGAGACCCAGTACTTC; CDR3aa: CAISDRVPQETQYF
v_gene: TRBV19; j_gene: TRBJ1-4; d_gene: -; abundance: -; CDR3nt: TGTGCCAGTCCCCGGGGGGCTAATGAAAAACTGTTTTTT; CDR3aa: CASPRGANEKLFF
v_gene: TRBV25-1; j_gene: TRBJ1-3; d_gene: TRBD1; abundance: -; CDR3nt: TGTGCCAGCAGTCCCCGGACAGGGAGAAACACCATATATTTT; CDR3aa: CASSPRTGRNTIYF
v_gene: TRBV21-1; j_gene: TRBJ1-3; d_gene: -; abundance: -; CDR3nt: TGTGCCAGCAGCAAAAGGGGGGGCCCTGGAAACACCATATATTTT; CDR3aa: CASSKRGGPGNTIYF